This entry describes one TCR beta chain. Naive CD8 cells comprised CD45RO-negative, CCR7-positively selected cells, excluding terminally differentiated effector memory CD45RA+ cells. Some clones are missing from TCRdb's copy, which holds only in-frame ones; the method was immunoSEQ multiplex PCR. The top ten hold approximately 1.7% of the sample, which has roughly 2.1 million clones, approximately 94% seen once. Trimming removed 3 bases at V and 6 bases at J, with 12 bases between. The CDR3 length is 14 residues. The germline V gene has CDR1 MNHNS and CDR2 SASEGT. This record belongs to a study of shared clonotypes between healthy human individuals.

J is TRBJ2-1 and V is TRBV6-1; D tentatively fits TRBD1 or TRBD2 (5 bases each). The TCR comes from a young man in good health. Some clones in this sample may be carry-over from other donors' samples. Sequences were obtained from naive CD8+ T cells from PBMCs. DNA of the CDR3: TGTGCCAGCAGTGAGAGGGGAGCTCGCAATGAGCAGTTCTTC. Protein sequence: CASSERGARNEQFF.